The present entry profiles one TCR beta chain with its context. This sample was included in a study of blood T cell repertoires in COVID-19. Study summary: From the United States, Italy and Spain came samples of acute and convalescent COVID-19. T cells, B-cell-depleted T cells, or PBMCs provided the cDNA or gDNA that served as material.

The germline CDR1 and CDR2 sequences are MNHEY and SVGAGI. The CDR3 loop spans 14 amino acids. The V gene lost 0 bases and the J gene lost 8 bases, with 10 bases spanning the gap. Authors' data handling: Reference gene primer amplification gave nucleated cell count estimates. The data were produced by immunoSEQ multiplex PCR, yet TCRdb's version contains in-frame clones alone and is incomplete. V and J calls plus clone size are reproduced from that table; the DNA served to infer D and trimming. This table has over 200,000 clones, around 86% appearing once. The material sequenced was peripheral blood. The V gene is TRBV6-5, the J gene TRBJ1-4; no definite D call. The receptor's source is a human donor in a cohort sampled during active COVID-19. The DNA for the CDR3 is TGTGCCAGCAGTTACTCGAGGGTACAGGAAAAACTGTTTTTT. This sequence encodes CASSYSRVQEKLFF.